The 28 T cell receptor beta chains below were found in one sample sequenced in a study of OX40 agonist ivuxolimab in advanced cancers. The repertoire was sequenced with immunoSEQ multiplex PCR; TCRdb's copy has only in-frame clones and lacks some. The data contain about 79,000 clones, about 88% of them singletons. Here the sequenced sample was CD4+ or CD8+ T cells sorted from blood, taken in a trial of the OX40 agonist ivuxolimab. These receptors were obtained from an adult with an advanced solid tumor such as melanoma, head and neck, liver or kidney cancer.

This clone has just one count. V gene TRBV12-5 combines with J gene TRBJ2-4, with 14 bases matching TRBD2. J gave up 7 bases and V 4 bases, and 3 bases lay outside the gene matches. Germline assignment: CDR1 LGHNT and CDR2 FRNRAP. This CDR3 has 15 amino acids. This chain's CDR3 is CASGSGTSGSNIQYF. In DNA, the CDR3 is TGTGCTAGTGGTTCCGGGACTAGCGGGAGTAACATTCAGTACTTC.

The chain uses TRBV25-1 and TRBJ1-5, with D perhaps matching TRBD1 (5 bases). Per the germline V gene, CDR1 is MGHDK and CDR2 is SYGVNS. This CDR3 comprises 15 residues. V was clipped by 1 base and J by 7 bases, with 14 bases between them. The CDR3: CASSESGRGFQPQHF. As DNA, the CDR3 is TGTGCCAGCAGTGAATCGGGGAGGGGATTCCAGCCCCAGCATTTT.

This sequence joins TRBV21-1 and TRBJ2-1; the table's D gene call, TRBD2, was not cross checked with the DNA. TRBV21-1 is a known pseudogene. This CDR3 is 14 amino acids long. For the CDR3, the DNA is TGTGCCAGCAGCAATTTGGGTGAGGTCAATGAGCAGTTCTTC. Its translation is CASSNLGEVNEQFF.

The chain recombines TRBV5-6 with TRBJ2-1, with D possibly matching TRBD1 (6 bases). Trimming removed 0 bases from V and 5 bases from J, with 9 bases in between. This CDR3 region has 14 residues. From germline, CDR1 is SGHDT and CDR2 YYEEEE. The CDR3 sequence: CASSLGQANNEQFF. DNA for the CDR3: TGTGCCAGCAGCTTGGGACAGGCGAACAATGAGCAGTTCTTC. The entire variable domain, with the rest obtained from reference TRBV5-6 and TRBJ2-1, is as follows: DAGVTQSPTHLIKTRGQQVTLRCSPKSGHDTVSWYQQALGQGPQFIFQYYEEEERQRGNFPDRFSGHQFPNYSSELNVNALLLGDSALYLCASSLGQANNEQFFGPGTRLTVL.

The chain recombines TRBV23-1 with TRBJ1-5; D is undetermined. TRBV23-1 is filed as an ORF, its function uncertain. V gave up 1 base and J gave up 7 bases, with 20 bases separating them. The CDR3 length is 17 residues. The CDR3 region is CASSQWEKSLTSQPQHF. As DNA, the CDR3 is TGCGCCAGCAGTCAATGGGAGAAGAGCCTAACGAGCCAGCCCCAGCATTTT.

V and J are TRBV7-7 and TRBJ2-7, with TRBD1 matching over 10 bases. After removal of 4 bases from V and 5 bases from J, the junction contained 11 bases not matched to a gene. The CDR3 contains 16 residues. The germline CDR1 and CDR2 sequences are SSHAT and FNYEAQ (reference sequence). CDR3 residues: CASSSTGTGVVNEQYF. As DNA, the CDR3 is TGTGCCAGCAGCTCAACCGGGACAGGGGTGGTCAACGAGCAGTACTTC.

The chain joins TRBV5-1 to TRBJ2-3; 10 bases line up with TRBD2. This CDR3 contains 15 residues. CDR1 and CDR2 (germline): SGHRS, YFSETQ. After removal of 4 bases from V and 4 bases from J, the junction contained 6 bases not matched to a gene. Written as DNA, the CDR3 is TGCGCCAGCAGCATGAGCGGGGGGGTCCCAGATACGCAGTATTTT. Translated, it gives CASSMSGGVPDTQYF.

This clone appeared once. CDR3 DNA sequence: TGTGCCAGCAGTATTAACACGAATTCACCCCTCCACTTT. This encodes CASSINTNSPLHF. The chain links TRBV2 to TRBJ1-6; D remains unclear. This CDR3 is 13 amino acids long. The V gene's germline CDR1 is SNHLY and CDR2 FYNNEI. V lost 5 bases and J 7 bases, leaving 9 bases between the germline ends.

The CDR3 DNA is TGTGCCAGCAGCCAACTTCCAGCCTCTGGAAACACCATATATTTT. Translation gives CASSQLPASGNTIYF. The chain links TRBV14 to TRBJ1-3; D gene ambiguous. The CDR3 is 15 amino acids. Germline values: CDR1 SGHDN, CDR2 FVKESK. V lost 2 bases and J lost 0, with 8 bases in between.

The CDR3 here is CASSATGFYGYTF. In DNA form, the CDR3 reads TGCGCCAGCAGCGCCACAGGGTTCTATGGCTACACCTTC. The chain carries TRBV5-1 and TRBJ1-2; D is perhaps TRBD1 (6 bases). There are 13 residues in the CDR3. V was clipped by 4 bases and J by 4 bases, with 11 bases between them. Germline CDR1 is SGHRS and CDR2 is YFSETQ.

The chain has TRBV5-1 and TRBJ2-5; 7 bases line up with TRBD2. This CDR3 is built from 14 residues. Trimming removed 2 bases from V and 2 bases from J; junction bases left unmatched: 3. Per germline, CDR1 SGHRS and CDR2 YFSETQ. The CDR3 loop is CASSFRTSQETQYF. CDR3 DNA sequence: TGCGCCAGCAGCTTCCGGACTAGTCAAGAGACCCAGTACTTC.

The rearrangement uses TRBV10-3 and TRBJ2-5; D unresolved. Germline CDR1 ENHRY, CDR2 SYGVKD. The CDR3 is made up of 13 amino acids. The V end lost 2 bases, the J end lost 2 bases, and 6 bases lay between the germline ends. CDR3 nucleotide sequence: TGTGCCATCAGTGAGCTTACGCAAGAGACCCAGTACTTC. Translated: CAISELTQETQYF.

This clone was counted only a few times. This chain links TRBV9 with TRBJ2-7, with 11 nucleotides matching TRBD1. The V gene's germline CDR1 is SGDLS and CDR2 YYNGEE. This CDR3 comprises 15 residues. Unmatched junction bases numbered 3, after V lost 4 bases and J lost 0 bases. The DNA of the CDR3 is TGTGCCAGCAGCTACGGGACAGGGGGCTCCTACGAGCAGTACTTC. This codes for CASSYGTGGSYEQYF. The whole variable domain, filled in from reference TRBV9 and TRBJ2-7, reads DSGVTQTPKHLITATGQRVTLRCSPRSGDLSVYWYQQSLDQGLQFLIQYYNGEERAKGNILERFSAQQFPDLHSELNLSSLELGDSALYFCASSYGTGGSYEQYFGPGTRLTVT.

This sequence joins TRBV7-2 and TRBJ1-1; tentatively, D is TRBD1 (5 bases). Germline V gives CDR1 SGHTA, CDR2 FQGNSA. CDR3 size: 15 residues. Trimming took off 1 base at V and 4 bases at J, with 13 bases between the two ends. CDR3 sequence reads: CASSLGGGTGTEAFF. The CDR3, as DNA: TGTGCCAGCAGCTTAGGTGGGGGTACGGGCACTGAAGCTTTCTTT.

The chain joins TRBV20-1 to TRBJ1-2, with D unclear. This CDR3 is 10 amino acids long. Germline V gene data show CDR1 as DFQATT and CDR2 as SNEGSKA (reference sequence). Between the trimmed V and J ends, which lost 5 bases and 3 bases, there was a span of 4 bases. CDR3 amino acids: CSAHYYGYTF. In DNA form, the CDR3 reads TGCAGTGCTCACTACTATGGCTACACCTTC.

The chain has TRBV5-1 and TRBJ2-3; D unresolved. This CDR3 spans 15 amino acids. With 2 bases removed from V and 3 bases from J, the gap between germline ends came to 13 bases. CDR1 is SGHRS, CDR2 YFSETQ, per germline. This chain's CDR3 is CASSFQGLGTDTQYF. The CDR3 nucleotides read TGCGCCAGCAGCTTCCAAGGGCTGGGGACAGATACGCAGTATTTT. The full variable domain, completed using reference TRBV5-1 and TRBJ2-3, is KAGVTQTPRYLIKTRGQQVTLSCSPISGHRSVSWYQQTPGQGLQFLFEYFSETQRNKGNFPGRFSGRQFSNSRSEMNVSTLELGDSALYLCASSFQGLGTDTQYFGPGTRLTVL.

The CDR3 loop reads CASSLARANEQFF. In nucleotides, the CDR3 is TGTGCCAGCAGCTTAGCCAGGGCCAATGAGCAGTTCTTC. The rearrangement joins TRBV7-2 to TRBJ2-1, with D perhaps TRBD1 (5 bases). The CDR3 has 13 amino acids. V gave up 0 bases and J gave up 6 bases, with 6 bases separating them. The germline CDR1 and CDR2 sequences are SGHTA and FQGNSA.

The chain employs TRBV5-5 and TRBJ1-4, with D perhaps TRBD1 (6 bases). This CDR3 is 13 amino acids long. V shed 4 bases and J shed 8 bases, with 12 bases lying between them. In germline, CDR1 is SGHKS, CDR2 YYEKEE (reference sequence). This chain's CDR3 is CASSLQGGEKLFF. In DNA, the CDR3 is TGTGCCAGCAGCCTCCAAGGGGGGGAAAAACTGTTTTTT.

The chain joins TRBV2 to TRBJ1-2; no clear D. The CDR3 covers 12 residues. The V gene lost 1 base and the J gene lost 5 bases, with 5 bases spanning the gap. The V gene's germline CDR1 is SNHLY and CDR2 FYNNEI. In DNA, the CDR3 is TGTGCCAGCAGTGAAGAGGGTTATGGCTACACCTTC. Amino acid sequence: CASSEEGYGYTF.

The chain has TRBV7-3 and TRBJ1-3; D uncertain. This CDR3 region has 13 residues. V lost 4 bases to trimming and J lost 0 bases, with 4 bases between them. Germline CDR1 and CDR2: SGHTA and FQGTGA. The CDR3 DNA reads as TGTGCCAGCAGCTCCGACTCTGGAAACACCATATATTTT. This translates into CASSSDSGNTIYF.

The genes are TRBV6-6 and TRBJ2-1, with D perhaps matching TRBD2 (6 bases). V was pared by 7 bases and J by 6 bases, with 10 bases between. CDR3 length: 12 residues. The V gene's germline CDR1 is MNHNY and CDR2 SVGAGI (reference sequence). DNA for the CDR3: TGTGCCAGCACACGGGGAGGCAATGAGCAGTTCTTC. Translation: CASTRGGNEQFF.

This clone was picked up one time. The chain joins TRBV7-2 to TRBJ2-6, with D hard to call. This CDR3 is built from 14 residues. The V gene lost 5 bases and the J gene lost 0 bases, with 5 bases spanning the gap. The V gene's germline CDR1 is SGHTA and CDR2 FQGNSA. The CDR3: CASSRSSGANVLTF. CDR3 nucleotide sequence: TGTGCCAGCAGCCGCTCCTCTGGGGCCAACGTCCTGACTTTC.

V usage is TRBV29-1 and J usage is TRBJ1-2; possible D gene TRBD1, 5 bases. CDR1 and CDR2 (germline): SQVTM, ANQGSEA. The CDR3 extends over 12 amino acids. Trimming pared 7 bases from V and 8 bases from J, leaving 17 bases between. CDR3 coding DNA: TGCAGCGCCACGAAGGGGTCAGAAGGCTACACCTTC. As protein: CSATKGSEGYTF. Filled out from reference TRBV29-1 and TRBJ1-2, the complete variable domain reads SAVISQKPSRDICQRGTSLTIQCQVDSQVTMMFWYRQQPGQSLTLIATANQGSEATYESGFVIDKFPISRPNLTFSTLTVSNMSPEDSSIYLCSATKGSEGYTFGSGTRLTVV.

DNA for the CDR3: TGTGCCAGCAGTTCCGACAGGGGGAATCAGCCCCAGCATTTT. Translated: CASSSDRGNQPQHF. This chain links TRBV6-5 with TRBJ1-5; 9 bases fit TRBD1. J was trimmed by 4 bases and V by 4 bases; bases with no gene match: 2. The length of the CDR3 is 14 residues. The germline V gene has CDR1 MNHEY and CDR2 SVGAGI.

CDR3 region: CASSRPGLANEETQYF. The CDR3 DNA is TGTGCCAGCAGTCGGCCGGGACTAGCGAACGAAGAGACCCAGTACTTC. The chain carries TRBV7-9 and TRBJ2-5; 10 bases align to TRBD2. The trim removed 6 bases at V and 3 bases at J, leaving 10 bases unmatched. The length of the CDR3 is 16 residues. Looked up from germline, CDR1 is SEHNR and CDR2 is FQNEAQ (reference sequence).

The chain carries TRBV7-2 and TRBJ2-2, with no clear D. The CDR3 contains 15 residues. Looked up from germline, CDR1 is SGHTA and CDR2 is FQGNSA. V was pared by 3 bases and J by 0 bases, with 8 bases between. Written as DNA, the CDR3 is TGTGCCAGCAGCTTTTCTGGGACGAACACCGGGGAGCTGTTTTTT. As protein: CASSFSGTNTGELFF.

This chain uses TRBV21-1 with TRBJ1-4; the table's D call, TRBD1, has no DNA check behind it. TRBV21-1 has pseudogene status. CDR3 length: 13 amino acids. The DNA for the CDR3 is TGTGCCCTCGCAAAGGGGGCTAGTGAAAAACTGTTTTTT. This translates into CALAKGASEKLFF.

In DNA form, the CDR3 reads TGTGCCAGCAGTCTACCGGGACAGGGAGGTTCACCCCTCCACTTT. Its translation: CASSLPGQGGSPLHF. The genes are TRBV6-6 and TRBJ1-6, with TRBD1 matching 9 bases. The CDR3 spans 15 residues. Germline V lookup: CDR1 MNHNY, CDR2 SVGAGI (reference sequence). V trimming: 5 bases; J trimming: 9 bases; junction bases outside the gene matches: 8.